This TCR beta chain comes out of a study of T cell responses to AZD1222 COVID-19 vaccine. Study-level points and caveats: Unmutated regions of variants are reportedly targeted by nearly half of spike-specific TCRs. Researchers took repertoire samples only after the peak T cell response had come.

There are 15 residues in the CDR3. CDR1 is MDHEN, CDR2 SYDVKM, per germline. V dropped 8 bases and J dropped 1; count of bases not matched to a gene: 6. Regarding this clone: Its target is not known.

Method: immunoSEQ multiplex PCR; TCRdb's copy keeps in-frame clones and lacks some. The data hold approximately 110,000 clones, with about nine tenths observed a single time. The chain recombines TRBV28 with TRBJ1-3; 9 bases line up with TRBD1. The TCR originated in an adult in good health. Sample: peripheral blood, taken on day 0 of AZD1222 vaccination. The CDR3 DNA is TGTGCCAGCCATATGGGGACAGGGTCTGGAAACACCATATATTTT. Translating it yields CASHMGTGSGNTIYF. The complete variable domain, with remaining parts taken from reference TRBV28 and TRBJ1-3, reads DVKVTQSSRYLVKRTGEKVFLECVQDMDHENMFWYRQDPGLGLRLIYFSYDVKMKEKGDIPEGYSVSREKKERFSLILESASTNQTSMYLCASHMGTGSGNTIYFGEGSWLTVV.